Included here is one T cell receptor (beta chain) sequence, with context. This sample is part of a study of blood T cell repertoires in COVID-19. Background on the study: Whether acute or convalescent, the COVID-19 samples came from the United States, Italy and Spain. Sources were T cells, B-cell-depleted T cells, or PBMCs; the material itself was cDNA or gDNA.

The CDR3 contains 16 residues. Per germline, CDR1 SNHLY and CDR2 FYNNEI. V dropped 2 bases and J dropped 9; count of bases not matched to a gene: 5. Original methodology: The assay estimated nucleated cells by amplifying reference gene primers. Some clones are missing from TCRdb's copy, which holds only in-frame ones; the method was immunoSEQ multiplex PCR. Clone size and V and J calls were adopted from that table, with D and trimming inferred from the DNA. Here the sample spans 200,000 to 250,000 clones, about nine tenths being singletons. The source material was peripheral blood. The origin of this receptor is a woman aged 60-75 years with acute or convalescent COVID-19. The chain uses TRBV2 and TRBJ2-1, with 15 bases lining up with TRBD2. The CDR3 loop is CASSEIGTSGRTEQFF. The CDR3 DNA reads TGTGCCAGCAGTGAAATCGGGACTAGCGGGAGGACTGAGCAGTTCTTC.